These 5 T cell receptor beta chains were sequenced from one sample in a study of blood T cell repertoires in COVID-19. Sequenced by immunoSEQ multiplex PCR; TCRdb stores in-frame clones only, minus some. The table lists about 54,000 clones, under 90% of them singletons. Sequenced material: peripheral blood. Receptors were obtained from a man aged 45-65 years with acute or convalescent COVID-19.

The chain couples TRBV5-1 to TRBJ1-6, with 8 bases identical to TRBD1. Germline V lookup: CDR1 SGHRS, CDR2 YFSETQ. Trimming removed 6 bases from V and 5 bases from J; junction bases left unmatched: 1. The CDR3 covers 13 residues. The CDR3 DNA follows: TGCGCCAGCATGGACAGGGATAATTCACCCCTCCACTTT. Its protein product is CASMDRDNSPLHF.

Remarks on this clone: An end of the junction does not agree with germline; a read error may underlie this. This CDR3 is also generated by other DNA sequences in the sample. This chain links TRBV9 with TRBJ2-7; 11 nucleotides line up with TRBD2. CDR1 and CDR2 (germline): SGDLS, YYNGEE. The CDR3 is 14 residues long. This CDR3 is CASSVAGGPYEQYF. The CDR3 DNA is TGTGCCAGCAGTGTAGCGGGAGGGCCGTACGAGCAGTACTTC.

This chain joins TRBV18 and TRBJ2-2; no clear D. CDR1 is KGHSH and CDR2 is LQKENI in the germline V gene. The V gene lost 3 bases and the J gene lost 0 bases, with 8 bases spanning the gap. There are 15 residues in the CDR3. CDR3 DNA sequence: TGTGCCAGCTCACCTCAGGAAGCGAACACCGGGGAGCTGTTTTTT. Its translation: CASSPQEANTGELFF.

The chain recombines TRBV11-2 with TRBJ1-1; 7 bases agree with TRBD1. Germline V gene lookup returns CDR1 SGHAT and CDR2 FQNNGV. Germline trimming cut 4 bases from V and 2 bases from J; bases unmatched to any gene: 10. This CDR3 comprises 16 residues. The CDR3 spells CASSYGRGRRNTEAFF. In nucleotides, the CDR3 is TGTGCCAGCAGCTACGGCAGGGGGAGAAGAAACACTGAAGCTTTCTTT.

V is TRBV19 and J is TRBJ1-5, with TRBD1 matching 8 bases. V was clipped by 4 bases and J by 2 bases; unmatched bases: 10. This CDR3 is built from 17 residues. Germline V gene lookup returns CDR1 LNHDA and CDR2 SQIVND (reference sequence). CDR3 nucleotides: TGTGCCAGTAGTAGACAGGGGATTATCTATGGCAATCAGCCCCAGCATTTT. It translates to CASSRQGIIYGNQPQHF.